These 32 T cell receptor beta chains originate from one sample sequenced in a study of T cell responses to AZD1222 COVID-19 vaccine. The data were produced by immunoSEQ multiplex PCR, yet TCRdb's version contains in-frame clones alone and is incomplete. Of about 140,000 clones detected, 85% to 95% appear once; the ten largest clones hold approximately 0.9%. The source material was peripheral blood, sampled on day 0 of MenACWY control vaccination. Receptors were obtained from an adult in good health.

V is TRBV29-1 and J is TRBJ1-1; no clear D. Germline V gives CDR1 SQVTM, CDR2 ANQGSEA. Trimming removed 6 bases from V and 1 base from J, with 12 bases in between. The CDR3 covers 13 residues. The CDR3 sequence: CSVNGDWNTEAFF. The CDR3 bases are TGCAGCGTGAACGGCGACTGGAACACTGAAGCTTTCTTT.

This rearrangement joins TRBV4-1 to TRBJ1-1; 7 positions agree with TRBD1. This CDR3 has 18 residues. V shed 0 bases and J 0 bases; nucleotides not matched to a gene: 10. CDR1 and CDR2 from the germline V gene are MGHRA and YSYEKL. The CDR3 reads CASSQDLAGGSMNTEAFF. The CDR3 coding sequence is TGCGCCAGCAGCCAAGATTTAGCAGGGGGGTCGATGAACACTGAAGCTTTCTTT.

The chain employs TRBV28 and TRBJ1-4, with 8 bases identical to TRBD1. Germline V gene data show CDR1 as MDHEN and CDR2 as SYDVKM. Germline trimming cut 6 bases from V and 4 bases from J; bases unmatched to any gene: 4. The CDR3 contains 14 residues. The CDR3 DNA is TGTGCCAGCAGGAGGACAGGGTATAATGAAAAACTGTTTTTT. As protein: CASRRTGYNEKLFF.

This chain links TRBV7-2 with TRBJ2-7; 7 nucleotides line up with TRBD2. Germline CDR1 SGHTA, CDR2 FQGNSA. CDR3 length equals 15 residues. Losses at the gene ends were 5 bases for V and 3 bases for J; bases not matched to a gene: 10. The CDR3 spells CASSVDWRGNYEQYF. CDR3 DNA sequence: TGTGCCAGCAGCGTTGATTGGCGGGGGAACTACGAGCAGTACTTC.

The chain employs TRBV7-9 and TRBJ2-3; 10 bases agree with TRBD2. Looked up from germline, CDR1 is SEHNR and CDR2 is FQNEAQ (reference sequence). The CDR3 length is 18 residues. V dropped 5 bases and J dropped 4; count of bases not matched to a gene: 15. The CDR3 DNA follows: TGTGCCAGCAGCCCGCCGGCTAGGGCTAGCGGGAGATCAGATACGCAGTATTTT. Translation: CASSPPARASGRSDTQYF.

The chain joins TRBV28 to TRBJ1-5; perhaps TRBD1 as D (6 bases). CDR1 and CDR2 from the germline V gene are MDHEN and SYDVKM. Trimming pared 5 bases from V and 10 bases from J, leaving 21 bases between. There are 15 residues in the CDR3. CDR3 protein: CASSTSGEGNRPQHF. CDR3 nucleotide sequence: TGTGCCAGCAGTACCTCAGGGGAAGGCAACCGACCCCAGCATTTT.

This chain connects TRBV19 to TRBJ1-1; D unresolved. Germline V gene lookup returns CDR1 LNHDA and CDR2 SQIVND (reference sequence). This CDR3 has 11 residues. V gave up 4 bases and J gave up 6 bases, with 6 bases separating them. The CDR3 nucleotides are TGTGCCAGTAGTAGCGGCCCTGAAGCTTTCTTT. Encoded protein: CASSSGPEAFF.

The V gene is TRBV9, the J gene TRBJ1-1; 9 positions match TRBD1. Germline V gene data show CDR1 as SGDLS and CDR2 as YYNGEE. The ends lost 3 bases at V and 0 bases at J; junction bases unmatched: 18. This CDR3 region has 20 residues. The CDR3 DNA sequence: TGTGCCAGCAGCGCTAGGCCGGGACAGGGATCGTTAAGAGTGAACACTGAAGCTTTCTTT. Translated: CASSARPGQGSLRVNTEAFF.

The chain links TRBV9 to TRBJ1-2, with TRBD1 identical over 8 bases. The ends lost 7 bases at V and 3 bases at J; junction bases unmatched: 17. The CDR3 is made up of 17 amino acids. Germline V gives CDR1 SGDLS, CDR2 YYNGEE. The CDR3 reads CASGSGGWTGLHYGYTF. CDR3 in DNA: TGTGCCAGCGGTTCTGGGGGATGGACAGGGCTACACTATGGCTACACCTTC.

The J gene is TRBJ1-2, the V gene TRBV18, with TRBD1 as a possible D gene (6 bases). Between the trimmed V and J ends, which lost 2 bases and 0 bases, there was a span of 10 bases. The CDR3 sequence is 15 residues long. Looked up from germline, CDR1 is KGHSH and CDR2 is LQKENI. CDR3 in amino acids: CASSPVDRTNYGYTF. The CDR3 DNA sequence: TGTGCCAGCTCACCAGTGGACAGAACTAACTATGGCTACACCTTC.

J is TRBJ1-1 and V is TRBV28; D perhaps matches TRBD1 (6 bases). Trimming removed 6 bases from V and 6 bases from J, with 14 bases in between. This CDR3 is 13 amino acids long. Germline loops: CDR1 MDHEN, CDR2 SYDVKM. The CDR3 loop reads CASRNTGISEAFF. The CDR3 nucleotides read TGTGCCAGCAGAAATACAGGGATTTCTGAAGCTTTCTTT.

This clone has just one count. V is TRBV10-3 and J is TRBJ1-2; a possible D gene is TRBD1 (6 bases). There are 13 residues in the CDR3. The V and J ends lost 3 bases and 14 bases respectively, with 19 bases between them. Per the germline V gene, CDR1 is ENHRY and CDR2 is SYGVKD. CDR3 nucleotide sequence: TGTGCCATCAGTGACCTTACGTGGGGGCAGAAAACCTTC. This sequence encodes CAISDLTWGQKTF.

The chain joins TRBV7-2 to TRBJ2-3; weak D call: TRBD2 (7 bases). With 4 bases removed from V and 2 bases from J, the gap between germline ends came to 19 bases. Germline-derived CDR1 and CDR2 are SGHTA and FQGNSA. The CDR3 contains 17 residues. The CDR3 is CASSSKSWGGHTDTQYF. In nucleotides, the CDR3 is TGTGCCAGCAGCTCGAAGAGTTGGGGGGGCCACACAGATACGCAGTATTTT.

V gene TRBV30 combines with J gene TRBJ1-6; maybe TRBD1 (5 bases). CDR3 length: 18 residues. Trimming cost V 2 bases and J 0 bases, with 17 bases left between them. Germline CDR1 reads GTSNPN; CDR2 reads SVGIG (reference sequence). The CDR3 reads CAWSFTREGSSYNSPLHF. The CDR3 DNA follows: TGTGCCTGGAGTTTTACACGGGAGGGGAGCTCCTATAATTCACCCCTCCACTTT.

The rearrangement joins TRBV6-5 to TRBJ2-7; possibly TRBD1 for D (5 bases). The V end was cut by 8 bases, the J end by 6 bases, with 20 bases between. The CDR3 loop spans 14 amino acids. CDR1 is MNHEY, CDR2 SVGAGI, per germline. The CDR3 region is CASSGSISGREQYF. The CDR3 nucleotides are TGTGCCAGCTCCGGTTCTATCTCAGGGCGCGAGCAGTACTTC.

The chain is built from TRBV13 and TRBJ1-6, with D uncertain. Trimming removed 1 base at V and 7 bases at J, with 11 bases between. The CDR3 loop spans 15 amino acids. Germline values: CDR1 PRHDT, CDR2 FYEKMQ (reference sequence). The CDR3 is CASSLVGRKNSPLHF. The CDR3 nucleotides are TGTGCCAGCAGCTTAGTCGGACGGAAGAATTCACCCCTCCACTTT.

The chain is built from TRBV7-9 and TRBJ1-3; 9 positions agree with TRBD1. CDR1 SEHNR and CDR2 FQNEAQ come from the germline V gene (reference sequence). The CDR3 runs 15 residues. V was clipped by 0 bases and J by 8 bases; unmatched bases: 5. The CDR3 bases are TGTGCCAGCAGCTTAGCCGGGACAGGGATAGACACCATATATTTT. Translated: CASSLAGTGIDTIYF.

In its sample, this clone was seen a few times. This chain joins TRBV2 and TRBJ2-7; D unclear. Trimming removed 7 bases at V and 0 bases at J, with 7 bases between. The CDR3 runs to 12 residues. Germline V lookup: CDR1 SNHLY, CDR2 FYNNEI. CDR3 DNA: TGTGCCAGCAACATCCTCTCCTACGAGCAGTACTTC. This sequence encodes CASNILSYEQYF. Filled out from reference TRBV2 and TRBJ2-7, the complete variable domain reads EPEVTQTPSHQVTQMGQEVILRCVPISNHLYFYWYRQILGQKVEFLVSFYNNEISEKSEIFDDQFSVERPDGSNFTLKIRSTKLEDSAMYFCASNILSYEQYFGPGTRLTVT.

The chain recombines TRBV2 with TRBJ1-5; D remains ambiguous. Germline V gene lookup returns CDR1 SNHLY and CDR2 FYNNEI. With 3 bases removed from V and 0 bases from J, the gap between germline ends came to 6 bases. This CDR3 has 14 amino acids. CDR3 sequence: CASSDRNSNQPQHF. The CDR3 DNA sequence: TGTGCCAGCAGTGATCGGAATAGCAATCAGCCCCAGCATTTT.

The DNA for the CDR3 is TGCGCCAGCAGCTTAGTGCTGGGACTTAACACTGAAGCTTTCTTT. This sequence encodes CASSLVLGLNTEAFF. The rearrangement links TRBV5-1 to TRBJ1-1; tentatively, D is TRBD1 (5 bases). V lost 2 bases and J lost 2, with 13 bases in between. CDR3 length: 15 amino acids. Germline V CDR1 and CDR2: SGHRS, YFSETQ.

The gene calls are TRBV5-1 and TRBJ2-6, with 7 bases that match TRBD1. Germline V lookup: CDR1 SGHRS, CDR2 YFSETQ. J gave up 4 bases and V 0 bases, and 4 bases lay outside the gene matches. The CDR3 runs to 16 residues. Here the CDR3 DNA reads TGCGCCAGCAGCTTGGAGACAGGGCCCGGGGCCAACGTCCTGACTTTC. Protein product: CASSLETGPGANVLTF.

CDR3 amino acids: CATSSARASYGYTF. As DNA, the CDR3 is TGTGCCACCAGCAGTGCCAGGGCTTCCTATGGCTACACCTTC. The rearrangement joins TRBV15 to TRBJ1-2; maybe TRBD1 (5 bases). V gave up 3 bases and J gave up 4 bases, with 12 bases separating them. The CDR3 runs 14 residues. The V gene's germline CDR1 is LNHNV and CDR2 YYDKDF (reference sequence).

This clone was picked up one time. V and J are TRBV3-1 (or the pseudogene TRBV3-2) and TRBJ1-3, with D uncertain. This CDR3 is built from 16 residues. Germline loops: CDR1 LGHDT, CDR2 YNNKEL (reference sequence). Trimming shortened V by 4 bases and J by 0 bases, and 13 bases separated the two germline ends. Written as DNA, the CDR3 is TGTGCCAGCAGCCCGAATGGAAATCCCTCTGGAAACACCATATATTTT. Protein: CASSPNGNPSGNTIYF.

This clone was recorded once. Written as DNA, the CDR3 is TGTGCCAGCAGTCGGGGATGGACCCGCTTCTCCTACGAGCAGTACTTC. This sequence encodes CASSRGWTRFSYEQYF. V and J are TRBV27 and TRBJ2-7; D might be TRBD2 (5 bases). The germline V gene has CDR1 MNHEY and CDR2 SMNVEV (reference sequence). CDR3 length equals 16 residues. The V end was cut by 5 bases, the J end by 0 bases, with 17 bases between.

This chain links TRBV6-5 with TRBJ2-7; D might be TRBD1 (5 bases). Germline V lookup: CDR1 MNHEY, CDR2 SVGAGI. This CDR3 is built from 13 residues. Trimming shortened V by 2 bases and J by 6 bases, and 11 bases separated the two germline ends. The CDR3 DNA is TGTGCCAGCAGTTACGGGGCAGCCATCGAGCAGTACTTC. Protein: CASSYGAAIEQYF.

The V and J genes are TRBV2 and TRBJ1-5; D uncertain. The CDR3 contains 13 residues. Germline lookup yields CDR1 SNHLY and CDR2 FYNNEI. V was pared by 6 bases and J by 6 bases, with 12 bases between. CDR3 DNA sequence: TGTGCCAGCAGAATAGTGGAGAGTCAGCCCCAGCATTTT. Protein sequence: CASRIVESQPQHF.

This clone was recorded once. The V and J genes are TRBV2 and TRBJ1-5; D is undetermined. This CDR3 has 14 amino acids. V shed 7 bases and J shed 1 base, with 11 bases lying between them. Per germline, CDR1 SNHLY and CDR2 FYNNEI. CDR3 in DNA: TGTGCCAGCACCCCTCACGGAAGCAATCAGCCCCAGCATTTT. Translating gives CASTPHGSNQPQHF.

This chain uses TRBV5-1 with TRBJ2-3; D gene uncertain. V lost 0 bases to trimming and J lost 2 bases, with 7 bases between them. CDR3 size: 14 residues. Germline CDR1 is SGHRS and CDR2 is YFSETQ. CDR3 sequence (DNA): TGCGCCAGCAGCTTGGGGTCTCCCACAGATACGCAGTATTTT. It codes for CASSLGSPTDTQYF.

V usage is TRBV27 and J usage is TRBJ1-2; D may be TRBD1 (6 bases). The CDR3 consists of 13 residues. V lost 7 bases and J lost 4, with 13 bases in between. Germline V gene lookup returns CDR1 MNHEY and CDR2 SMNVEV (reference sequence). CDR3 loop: CASTGMGAYGYTF. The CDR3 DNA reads TGTGCCAGCACCGGGATGGGGGCCTATGGCTACACCTTC.

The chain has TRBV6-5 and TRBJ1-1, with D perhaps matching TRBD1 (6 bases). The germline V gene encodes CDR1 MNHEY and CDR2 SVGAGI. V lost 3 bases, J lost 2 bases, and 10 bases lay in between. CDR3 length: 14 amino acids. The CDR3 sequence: CASSYRTDNTEAFF. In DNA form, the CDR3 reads TGTGCCAGCAGTTATAGGACAGACAACACTGAAGCTTTCTTT.

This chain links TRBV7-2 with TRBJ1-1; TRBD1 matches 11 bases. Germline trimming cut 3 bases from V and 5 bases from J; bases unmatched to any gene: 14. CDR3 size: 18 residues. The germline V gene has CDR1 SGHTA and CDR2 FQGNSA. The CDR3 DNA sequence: TGTGCCAGCAGCTTTTTATACCACCCCGGGACAGGGGGGACTGAAGCTTTCTTT. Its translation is CASSFLYHPGTGGTEAFF.

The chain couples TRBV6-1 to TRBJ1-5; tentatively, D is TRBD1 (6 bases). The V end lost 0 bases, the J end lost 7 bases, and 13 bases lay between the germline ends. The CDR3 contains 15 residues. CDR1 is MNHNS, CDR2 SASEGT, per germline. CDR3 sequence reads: CASSEAWGRGQPQHF. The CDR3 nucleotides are TGTGCCAGCAGTGAAGCTTGGGGGCGCGGGCAGCCCCAGCATTTT.